Listed below are T cell receptor beta chains from one sample, sequenced in a study of T cells in Graves' hyperthyroidism and ophthalmopathy. TCRdb reprocessed the multiplex PCR reads via MiXCR and lists one record per CDR3 protein. Among around 540,000 distinct CDR3 sequences listed, about 15% were seen once. What was sequenced was blood. These receptors all come from a woman aged 25 to 39 with Graves' ophthalmopathy. Both conserved end residues are part of each CDR3. A D gene is named only where the DNA matches it firmly. Clone size is not always given. Where it is, it says once, few, many or a class for expanded clones.

v_gene,abundance,d_gene,j_gene,CDR3aa,CDR3nt
TRBV11-2,.,.,TRBJ1-5,CASSLSGQGQSQHF,TGTGCCAGCAGCTTATCAGGGCAAGGGCAGTCCCAGCATTTT
TRBV10-3,.,TRBD2,TRBJ2-5,CAIRGGGQETQYF,TGTGCCATCAGGGGGGGGGGCCAAGAGACCCAGTACTTC
TRBV20-1,many,.,TRBJ2-7,CSAPRISSYEQYF,TGCAGTGCCCCTAGAATAAGCTCCTACGAGCAGTACTTC
TRBV20-1,many,TRBD2,TRBJ2-7,CSAAFWTSGDDYEQYF,TGCAGTGCTGCTTTTTGGACTAGCGGGGATGACTACGAGCAGTACTTC
TRBV27,many,.,TRBJ2-7,CASRTWVHSYEQYF,TGTGCCAGCAGGACCTGGGTACACTCCTACGAGCAGTACTTC
TRBV9,.,TRBD1,TRBJ2-4,CASSYGQGANIQYF,TGTGCCAGCAGTTACGGACAGGGGGCAAACATTCAGTACTTC
TRBV20-1,few,TRBD1,TRBJ2-7,CSATLKDRVEREQYF,TGCAGTGCTACCCTCAAGGACAGGGTCGAGAGGGAGCAGTACTTC
TRBV29-1,.,.,TRBJ1-2,CSVEDVRGEGGYTF,TGCAGCGTTGAAGATGTCAGGGGAGAAGGGGGCTACACCTTC
TRBV6-1,many,TRBD1,TRBJ1-5,CASRAQGDSNQPQHF,TGTGCCAGCAGAGCCCAGGGGGATAGCAATCAGCCCCAGCATTTT
TRBV5-5,.,TRBD1,TRBJ2-1,CASSPAPDRVNEQFF,TGTGCCAGCAGCCCCGCCCCGGACAGGGTCAATGAGCAGTTCTTC
TRBV25-1,few,.,TRBJ2-7,CASSDLLGDSYEQYF,TGTGCCAGCAGTGATCTCTTGGGGGACTCCTACGAGCAGTACTTC
TRBV6-2/TRBV6-3,.,.,TRBJ2-7,CASNPGWGIYEQYF,TGTGCCAGCAATCCGGGATGGGGGATCTACGAGCAGTACTTC
TRBV6-1,.,TRBD1,TRBJ1-5,CASSAGTASGQPQHF,TGTGCCAGCAGTGCAGGGACAGCCTCGGGGCAGCCCCAGCATTTT
TRBV12-3/TRBV12-4,many,.,TRBJ2-7,CASSLKGPMTYEQYF,TGTGCCAGCAGTTTAAAGGGGCCGATGACCTACGAGCAGTACTTC
TRBV7-2,many,.,TRBJ2-7,CASSLALGAGQVYEQYF,TGTGCCAGCAGCTTAGCGCTGGGGGCGGGACAAGTTTACGAGCAGTACTTC
TRBV7-6,.,.,TRBJ1-1,CASSTGLNTEAFF,TGTGCCAGCAGCACGGGGCTGAACACTGAAGCTTTCTTT
TRBV9,.,.,TRBJ2-5,CASSNSGTGRETQYF,TGTGCCAGCAGCAACTCCGGGACCGGTAGGGAGACCCAGTACTTC
TRBV9,many,TRBD2,TRBJ2-7,CASSVGAGGGYEQYF,TGTGCCAGCAGCGTAGGAGCGGGAGGAGGGTACGAGCAGTACTTC
TRBV30,many,.,TRBJ2-7,CAWSVGASGEQYF,TGTGCCTGGAGTGTGGGGGCATCGGGCGAGCAGTACTTC
TRBV29-1,.,TRBD2,TRBJ2-7,CSVALAGGSYEQYF,TGCAGCGTAGCACTAGCGGGAGGATCCTACGAGCAGTACTTC
TRBV24-1,few,.,TRBJ2-1,CATSGRAGSEQFF,TGTGCCACCAGTGGGAGGGCCGGGTCTGAGCAGTTCTTC
TRBV5-5,many,.,TRBJ2-1,CASSFYSNLNEQFF,TGTGCCAGCAGCTTTTACTCAAACCTCAATGAGCAGTTCTTC
TRBV7-2,many,.,TRBJ2-7,CASSQGGLSYEQYF,TGTGCCAGCAGCCAAGGAGGGTTATCCTACGAGCAGTACTTC
TRBV12-3/TRBV12-4,few,TRBD2,TRBJ2-2,CASSRRLAGETGELFF,TGTGCCAGCAGCCGCCGACTAGCGGGAGAAACCGGGGAGCTGTTTTTT
TRBV27,few,.,TRBJ2-2,CASRNPAEGELFF,TGTGCCAGCCGGAACCCAGCAGAGGGGGAGCTGTTTTTT
TRBV6-1,.,TRBD2,TRBJ2-7,CASSNAGGPIEQYF,TGTGCCAGCAGCAACGCGGGAGGGCCTATCGAGCAGTACTTC
TRBV7-2,many,TRBD2,TRBJ2-1,CASSFRVVAGGGYNEQFF,TGTGCCAGCAGCTTTCGGGTAGTTGCGGGAGGCGGTTACAATGAGCAGTTCTTC
TRBV6-1,.,TRBD2,TRBJ2-5,CASRDVLAGKETQYF,TGTGCCAGCAGAGACGTACTAGCGGGAAAAGAGACCCAGTACTTC
TRBV25-1,many,.,TRBJ1-1,CASRAQGNTEAFF,TGTGCCAGCAGGGCCCAGGGGAACACTGAAGCTTTCTTT
TRBV28,many,TRBD2,TRBJ2-2,CASSREGAGELFF,TGTGCCAGCAGTCGGGAGGGGGCCGGGGAGCTGTTTTTT
TRBV19,.,.,TRBJ2-5,CASRQRSYEETQYF,TGTGCCAGTCGCCAGAGAAGCTATGAAGAGACCCAGTACTTC
TRBV28,few,.,TRBJ2-1,CASSFPGTEQFF,TGTGCCAGCAGTTTCCCAGGGACAGAGCAGTTCTTC
TRBV29-1,few,.,TRBJ2-6,CSVNRAGANVLTF,TGCAGCGTTAACCGGGCTGGGGCCAACGTCCTGACTTTC
TRBV12-3/TRBV12-4,few,TRBD2,TRBJ2-1,CASTKSGSSYNEQFF,TGTGCCAGCACCAAAAGCGGGAGTTCCTACAATGAGCAGTTCTTC
TRBV15,few,TRBD1,TRBJ2-1,CATSRGGTGGTQQFF,TGTGCCACCAGCAGAGGGGGGACAGGGGGGACCCAGCAGTTCTTC
TRBV28,few,TRBD1,TRBJ1-1,CASSFRGLGTEAFF,TGTGCCAGCAGTTTCAGGGGGCTCGGGACTGAAGCTTTCTTT
TRBV2,many,.,TRBJ2-1,CASSEAGGEYNEQFF,TGTGCCAGCAGTGAAGCAGGGGGAGAGTACAATGAGCAGTTCTTC
TRBV29-1,many,TRBD1,TRBJ2-7,CSVAGQLNEQYF,TGCAGCGTTGCGGGACAGCTGAACGAGCAGTACTTC
TRBV5-1,few,.,TRBJ1-1,CASSLVGKRSEAFF,TGCGCCAGCAGCTTGGTAGGTAAACGCAGTGAAGCTTTCTTT
TRBV3-1,many,.,TRBJ1-1,CASSQRSSLNTEAFF,TGTGCCAGCAGCCAACGGAGTAGCTTGAACACTGAAGCTTTCTTT
TRBV7-9,.,TRBD1,TRBJ2-5,CASSRWDRAQETQYF,TGTGCCAGCAGCCGGTGGGACAGGGCCCAAGAGACCCAGTACTTC
TRBV28,few,.,TRBJ2-7,CASSFRAGGYGQYF,TGTGCCAGCAGTTTTAGGGCCGGGGGATATGGGCAGTACTTC
TRBV4-3,.,TRBD1,TRBJ1-1,CASSQGPGQGYSTEAFF,TGCGCCAGCAGCCAAGGTCCGGGACAGGGTTATTCCACTGAAGCTTTCTTT
TRBV28,many,TRBD1,TRBJ2-7,CASHETGFNEQYF,TGTGCCAGCCACGAGACAGGGTTCAACGAGCAGTACTTC
TRBV11-2,many,TRBD2,TRBJ2-4,CASSTTTSGRKNIQYF,TGTGCCAGCAGCACCACGACTAGCGGGCGTAAAAACATTCAGTACTTC
TRBV6-1,many,.,TRBJ2-3,CASSERGGIRSTDTQYF,TGTGCCAGCAGTGAACGAGGGGGGATTCGAAGCACAGATACGCAGTATTTT
TRBV28,.,TRBD1,TRBJ2-7,CASSSGTAYYEQYF,TGTGCCAGCAGTTCCGGGACAGCTTACTACGAGCAGTACTTC